This TCR beta chain is drawn from a study of blood T cells in healthy people across ages (dated by TCRdb to about 2015). At the level of the whole study: In model experiments, template switching captured roughly one uniquely barcoded TCR beta cDNA molecule for every two T cells. To track age-related changes in TCR beta repertoire diversity, the study relied on deep sequencing normalized with unique cDNA molecular identifiers. The donors were divided into four age groups: young (average around 16 years), middle-aged (about 40), aged (roughly 66) and long-lived (approximately 74). To avoid experimental bias, donors of different ages were spread randomly across the sequencing lanes. The study analyzed two additional independent replicas of 1 million unique cDNA reads from the same blood draw for two donors, one aged 18 to 30 and one aged 80 or older. Beyond this particular receptor, the publication reports: Estimates of total diversity based on one million sequenced T cells were regarded as lower bounds and as underestimates. Donor CMV infection status was unknown, potentially confounding age-related changes in expanded clonotypes. The percentage of naive T cells measured by flow cytometry correlated strongly with observed TCR beta diversity. As age increased, observed TCR beta diversity per million T cells dropped in a roughly linear way, and a significant reduction was already evident by age about 40. Since profiling was done on bulk unsorted PBMCs, naive and antigen-experienced compartments could not be conclusively compared. Compared with the aged group, more naive CD4+ T cells, fewer expanded clones and increased TCR diversity were shown by the long-lived group, suggesting age selection.

The donors were roughly 39 Caucasian individuals from Russia, aged roughly 6 to 90 years, who were systemically healthy. Ten milliliters of peripheral blood were drawn from each donor into EDTA-treated Vacutainer tubes. Ficoll-Paque density-gradient centrifugation was used to isolate PBMCs, with at least 6.5 million per sample. Trizol reagent was used to extract total RNA from PBMCs, with at least 6 micrograms per sample. Naive CD45RAhigh/CD27high T cell percentages were measured by flow cytometry on a PBMC aliquot from every donor. The library was obtained by 5' RACE. TCRdb records Illumina HiSeq 2500 as the sequencer. A second PCR of roughly 6 to 11 cycles was run with a J-beta primer mix and a sample-barcoded 5' primer. A template-switch 5' adaptor carrying 12 random nucleotides introduced a unique molecular identifier onto each TCR beta cDNA molecule. Each sample yielded at least 3 million CDR3-containing paired-end reads. The Mint cDNA synthesis kit, primed by a TRBC-specific oligonucleotide, was used to synthesize first-strand cDNA from all RNA. Following uracil-DNA glycosylase treatment, all cDNA underwent a first 18-cycle PCR with the universal primers M1SS and BC2_uni_R. The paper's data handling went like this. Normalization of each sample was performed by random selection of 1 million high-quality reads, each carrying a distinct molecular identifier. Instead of being binned into consensus sequences, reads that shared molecular identifiers were thrown out. MiTCR, set to a Q25 quality threshold and the strictest error-elimination algorithm, was used for CDR3 identification, clonotype clustering and error correction. A nonparametric unseen species model with Euler transformation was used to estimate a lower bound on total TCR beta diversity. The raw public reads went through TCRdb reprocessing: fastp at Q25, MiXCR clone calling, in-frame beta chains kept. Identical CDR3 protein sequences are pooled into one entry, listed with their most common genes and DNA. None of the V and J calls come from the authors' own analysis; TCRdb made them. The sample table lists 1.2 million to 1.5 million distinct CDR3 sequences, roughly 64% of them with a count of one. The top ten constitute 5.5% to 8% of the sample.

Spanning cysteine to phenylalanine, the CDR3 consists of 18 amino acids. Just CDR3 DNA is preserved here, 54 bases in frame from base 1. Ends trimmed: V by 0 bases, J by 7 bases; bases unmatched to a gene: 18. CDR1 SQVTM and CDR2 ANQGSEA were looked up in the germline V gene. This clonotype has just a few counts. Its specific antigen is unknown. No base quality information exists; no much larger clone differs at one position. The chain couples TRBV29-1 to TRBJ1-2, with 9 middle bases fitting TRBD1. Sequences were obtained from blood. The source is a man aged 18 to 30 in good health. The CDR3 protein is CSVEDQGRTGAGLVGYTF. The nucleotide sequence is given as TGCAGCGTTGAAGATCAGGGCAGGACAGGGGCCGGATTGGTTGGCTACACCTTC.